This T cell receptor (beta chain) came from a study of beta chain features in type 1 diabetes. General study points: In every one of the four CD4+ subsets, TCRB CDR3s were moderately but significantly shorter in Type 1 diabetes patients. The study found fewer insertions and more deletions at VDJ junctions in type 1 diabetes patients.

The CDR3 sequence is 15 residues long. The germline V gene has CDR1 GTSNPN and CDR2 SVGIG (reference sequence). V was pared by 2 bases and J by 1 base, with 11 bases between. A note on this clone: Its antigen is not known.

The investigators reverse transcribed all of the isolated RNA, so they sequenced expressed TCRB transcripts. Clones were read by immunoSEQ multiplex PCR, and TCRdb kept only the in-frame ones, dropping some. The sample shows 200,000 to 300,000 clones, 20% of them seen only once. This chain links TRBV30 with TRBJ1-4; maybe TRBD1 (5 bases). This TCR derives from a middle-aged woman with type 1 diabetes. The sample taken for sequencing was naive CD4+ T cells from blood. The CDR3 DNA reads TGTGCCTGGAGTATACAGGTCGGAACTAATGAAAAACTGTTTTTT. Its protein is CAWSIQVGTNEKLFF.